This T cell receptor beta chain was found in a study of blood T cell repertoires in COVID-19. Across the study: Whether acute or convalescent, the COVID-19 samples came from the United States, Italy and Spain. PBMCs, B-cell-depleted T cells, or T cells provided the cDNA or gDNA that made up the material.

Repertoires were generated with immunoSEQ multiplex PCR, while TCRdb's copy carries only in-frame clones and drops some. The sample includes approximately 250,000 clones, about 80% of them seen just once. The CDR3 contains 10 residues. CDR1 and CDR2 from the germline V gene are MDHEN and SYDVKM. The ends were cut back, 10 bases at V and 7 bases at J, with 10 bases in the middle. Adults between roughly 18 and 100 years of age took part from about two dozen US areas. Clinical histories supplied by participants themselves formed the basis of cohort assignment. This TCR came from a man aged 35-49 years who had recovered from COVID-19. The chain recombines TRBV28 with TRBJ1-2; D is possibly TRBD1 (5 bases). The sequenced sample consisted of PBMCs or T cells enriched from blood (not recorded which). The CDR3 loop reads CATQGSGYTF. In DNA, the CDR3 is TGTGCCACCCAGGGTAGTGGCTACACCTTC.